This T cell receptor beta chain was obtained from a study of cytomegalovirus exposure and HLA in healthy donors (dated by TCRdb to the late 2010s). Broadly, across the study: An earlier analysis of under 600 of the donors reported 250 to 300 Gb of sequence data and roughly 110 million unique TCR beta sequences from around 200 million T cells. Around 320 gigabases of sequencing data and around 87 million unique TCR sequences were included in an early release covering 500 to 750 HLA-typed donors. The genetic ancestry cluster associated with self-reported Caucasian donors included about 84% of the 300 to 450 genotyped donors. The study aimed to test whether signatures of past pathogen exposure could be identified by cataloging public T cell receptors. Using immunosequencing, the study profiled T cell repertoires from around 680 subjects and related those repertoires to cytomegalovirus serostatus. In addition to the first cohort of 500 to 850 subjects, a separate validation cohort of under 150 different subjects was used. To predict cytomegalovirus infection status, the study brought together high-throughput TCR immunosequencing, statistical association of individual TCRs with disease status, and machine learning. A later analysis re-analyzed previously published TCR beta repertoires from 650 to 800 donors and added high-resolution HLA genotyping to study TCR occurrence patterns. In the later analysis, no new phenotypic data were used to find candidate immune exposures; instead, reliance was placed on TCR beta sequences and their occurrence across donors. To decide whether each TCR beta V gene segment behaved as functional or pseudogenic, an earlier analysis of approximately 620 of the donors relied on high-throughput TCR beta sequencing. Alongside the repertoire data, information on donor age, sex, ethnicity and CMV serostatus was compiled. A later genetic analysis used genome-wide SNP genotypes for about 65% of the roughly 670 donors, treating that subset as a discovery cohort. Every repertoire in the discovery cohort had been generated on one and the same sequencing platform. Both class I and class II loci were covered by HLA typing, at four-digit resolution. Typing coverage differed by locus: A, B, C, DRB1 and DQB1 were typed in roughly 620-640 donors, DQA1 in 522, DPA1 in some 600, and DPB1 in around 440. Because of strong linkage in the cohort, 5 or 6 DR-DQ haplotypes were treated as single units for association and clustering. Among 398 genotyped donors of the cohort, an average of around 250,000 unique TCR beta nucleotide sequences was sequenced per donor, of which about 19% were non-productive. Overall results and qualifications from the work: Assigning TCR associations to individual alleles was difficult when HLA alleles, especially DR and DQ, strongly co-occurred. The only immune exposure information available for the cohort was CMV serostatus. The study gave a list of about 150 TCR beta chains associated with cytomegalovirus. A cluster of highly shared sequence variants was judged likely to be a technical artifact of the sequencing pipeline. A later analysis found that HLA-associated TCR beta chains were more clonally expanded and had lower generation probabilities than equally common non-associated chains. In vitro tests confirmed that a few of the cytomegalovirus-associated TCR beta chains recognize cytomegalovirus antigens. The classifier was reported to diagnose cytomegalovirus status with high specificity and sensitivity in both the original and validation cohorts. In a later analysis, the rate of TCR association differed among HLA loci, with DRB1 alleles having the most associated TCRs and HLA-C alleles having the fewest. According to a later genetic analysis, donors in an Asian-associated ancestry cluster had fewer N-insertions in productive TCRs than the approximately 650-donor mean. A further reported finding was that TCR beta sequences accurately predicted the HLA-A and HLA-B alleles for most subjects in the first cohort. Linkage disequilibrium might explain the correlated functional status among segregating V segments, but an unknown experimental factor could not be ruled out. In an earlier analysis of 587 of the donors, most TCR beta V segments appeared in productive rearrangements about 87% or about 30% of the time, broadly matching IMGT annotations. In a later genetic analysis, a missense DCLRE1C variant was associated with V-gene and J-gene trimming of TCR beta chains, and the association was replicated in an independent cohort. According to a later analysis, parvovirus B19, influenza, CMV and Epstein-Barr virus appeared linked to several top co-occurrence clusters. Roughly uniform sequencing depth across donors was assumed in presence/absence analyses, although this assumption may not hold. It was suggested by the authors that the approach could potentially be generalized to other disease states and immunological phenotypes. HLA typing was unavailable for some donors at each locus, so association tests used only the typed subset. Because the 87-base-pair reads could not distinguish some IMGT-functional V segments, including TRBV6-2 and TRBV6-3, those segments were excluded. Most TCR sequences were seen in very few donors, while some public TCRs were found in many individuals. This cohort had only TCR beta chains sequenced, and the lack of alpha or paired-chain data limited which features could be detected. Specific HLA alleles were associated with 16,951 TCR beta sequences at a false discovery rate of 0.05 in a later analysis. In a later analysis, most CMV-associated TCR beta chains were found to appear HLA-restricted, with HLA associations seemingly driven largely by CMV exposure. The earlier analysis of fewer than 750 of the donors excluded roughly 17 rarely observed V segments, including chromosome 9 orphons, because counts were too low.

The cohort was made up of 500 to 800 healthy bone marrow donors. All cohort members were sampled while nominally healthy, although unrecorded immune exposures were likely present. The donor tested CMV seropositive, placing the donor among the 289 seropositive members of the cohort. A peripheral blood sample was provided by each donor, and peripheral blood mononuclear cells were used for TCR beta sequencing. Genomic DNA was extracted from the blood cell samples with the Qiagen DNeasy Blood Extraction Kit. Receptors were amplified or captured by the immunoSEQ multiplex PCR assay. The multiplex PCR relied on a mix of 60 forward primers for TCR Vbeta segments and 13 reverse primers for TCR Jbeta segments. The CDR3 region of rearranged TCR beta genes was amplified from genomic DNA by a multiplex PCR assay. The amplified TCR beta libraries were sequenced on the Illumina HiSeq System as 87-base-pair reads. In the authors' own workflow: In a later analysis, 80 million or so unique TCR beta chains were counted across the roughly 670 repertoires, and around 10 million of these chains were shared by at least two donors. To remove PCR and sequencing errors, raw reads were error-corrected and collapsed into unique sequences using a nearest-neighbor algorithm that merged closely related sequences. CDR3 sequences were aligned to IMGT reference sequences to assign V, D and J gene segments. For a sequence to be retained, a match of at least six nucleotides to both a V gene segment and a J gene segment was required. Rearrangements were called productive when the CDR3 lacked stop codons and stayed in frame with V and J; all others were non-productive. CDR3 was defined according to IMGT convention as the region running from the second conserved V-encoded cysteine to the conserved J-encoded phenylalanine. Sequences without an unambiguous match to a single V gene segment were excluded from the earlier analysis of approximately 560 of the donors. An earlier analysis of 500 to 600 of the donors classified V segments as functional when productive rearrangements were above 56.7% and as segregating when the standard deviation between donors was above 5%. A statistical classification framework was developed to diagnose cytomegalovirus status using the catalog of TCR beta chain sequences. V and J gene assignment, in a later analysis, came from comparing TCR nucleotide sequences with IMGT/GENE-DB human TR gene sequences. Using the TCRdist pipeline, a later analysis assigned CDR3 sequences along with most-parsimonious VDJ recombination scenarios. A later analysis defined each TCR beta chain by its CDR3 amino acid sequence plus V-gene family, and excluded reads lacking a unique V-gene family. In a later analysis, 450 to 600 highly shared, low-generation-probability nucleotide sequences were removed to address suspected cross-contamination and a sequencing artifact. In a later analysis, a clonal expansion index for each public chain was calculated from normalized within-repertoire ranks of inferred template counts. In a later analysis, generation probabilities were computed with a VDJ recombination model fitted to out-of-frame rearrangements, and the resulting probabilities were checked against IGoR. Hypergeometric tests were used in a later analysis to score TCR-TCR, TCR-HLA and TCR-CMV co-occurrence, with a repertoire-size bias correction applied to the TCR pairs. False discovery rates were estimated in a later analysis by permuting HLA or CMV assignments 20 times. In a later analysis, co-occurring TCRs were grouped with DBSCAN, and TCRdist sequence similarity was added when clustering was performed within HLA-allele-positive subsets. For co-occurrence clustering, repertoires with fewer than 30,000 or more than 120,000 public chains were excluded, along with five repertoires with anomalous nucleotide sharing. TCRdb retrieved this table from immuneACCESS and kept in-frame rearrangements only. Not all clones are present; in checked studies, unresolved V genes account for under half, and no reason is known for the remainder. For V, J and clone size, that table is used; D and trimming come from the DNA. The sample records tens of thousands of clones, 78% of which are singletons. The top ten clonotypes cover around 5.4% of the sample.

The germline V and J ends show losses of 2 bases and 1 base respectively, and no gene match explains 5 bases of the junction. The CDR3 runs 17 residues from the cysteine to the phenylalanine. Only CDR3 DNA remains: 51 bases, in frame from the first base. The germline V gene specifies LGHNA as CDR1 and YSLEER as CDR2. This clone was seen a handful of times. The target of this receptor is not known. Base qualities are not recorded, but no much larger clone differs from it by a single base. The rearranged chain carries TRBV4-3 and TRBJ2-2; 9 junctional bases match TRBD2. This TCR came from a male donor in good health and CMV-seropositive. Sequenced sample: PBMCs. The CDR3 protein is CASSQNLAGQNTGELFF. In nucleotide form, the sequence is TGCGCCAGCAGCCAAAATCTAGCGGGGCAGAACACCGGGGAGCTGTTTTTT.